The table lists the clone carrying this TCR beta chain with a few counts. Its antigen remains unidentified. Germline V lookup: CDR1 MDHEN, CDR2 SYDVKM. This CDR3 contains 16 residues. The V and J ends lost 7 bases and 0 bases respectively, with 16 bases between them. This record belongs to a study of beta chain features in type 1 diabetes. Every isolated RNA sample was fully reverse transcribed, so sequencing captured expressed TCRB transcripts. Clones were sequenced by immunoSEQ multiplex PCR, and TCRdb holds only the in-frame ones, with some missing. The sample has roughly 260,000 clones; just over 20% are singletons. Whole-study findings and limits: TCRB CDR3s from Type 1 diabetes patients were moderately but significantly shorter in all four CD4+ subsets.

The chain is built from TRBV28 and TRBJ1-5; perhaps TRBD1 as D (6 bases). Source material: naive CD4+ T cells from blood. The source of this sequence is a middle-aged woman with type 1 diabetes. CDR3 loop: CASTLRGGLSNQPQHF. The CDR3 coding sequence is TGTGCCAGCACTCTGAGGGGGGGGCTTAGCAATCAGCCCCAGCATTTT.